Each of the 12 T cell receptor beta chains below was sequenced from the same sample in a study of shared clonotypes between healthy human individuals (dated by TCRdb to between 2020 and 2021). The library was obtained by the immunoSEQ multiplex PCR assay. The table was pulled from immuneACCESS by TCRdb, which kept in-frame rearrangements only. Such tables lose some clones; where checked, under half of the loss comes from unresolved V genes, and the rest has no known cause. Within this sample are about 600,000 clones, with around three quarters of them counted one time only. Clones ranked in the top ten supply more than 10% of the sample. Sequencing input: PBMCs. All receptors derive from a woman in her thirties or forties in good health. Some clones in this sample may be carry-over from other donors' samples.

V is TRBV29-1 and J is TRBJ2-3, with TRBD2 matching 11 bases. Per germline, CDR1 SQVTM and CDR2 ANQGSEA. This CDR3 has 16 amino acids. V lost 5 bases to trimming and J lost 3 bases; unmatched junction nucleotides: 10. The CDR3 bases are TGCAGCGTTACAGGGCCTAGCGGGAGGTTGACAGATACGCAGTATTTT. It is translated as CSVTGPSGRLTDTQYF.

Note on this clone: A read error may explain this, as a much larger clone is one base away. The gene calls are TRBV7-2 and TRBJ2-7, with 11 bases fitting TRBD2. Germline V gene data show CDR1 as SGHTA and CDR2 as FQGNSA. This CDR3 has 17 residues. Losses at the gene ends were 8 bases for V and 2 bases for J; bases not matched to a gene: 14. The CDR3 nucleotides are TGTGCCAGCGGCAAGCGGGGGGGACTAGCGGTAACCTACGAGCAGTACTTC. Its protein is CASGKRGGLAVTYEQYF.

The chain has TRBV28 and TRBJ2-3; D is uncertain. The V end was cut by 3 bases, the J end by 0 bases, with 7 bases between. The germline V gene has CDR1 MDHEN and CDR2 SYDVKM. This CDR3 contains 14 residues. As DNA, the CDR3 is TGTGCCAGCAGTTTTGGCCACAGCACAGATACGCAGTATTTT. Translated: CASSFGHSTDTQYF.

This clone was observed a handful of times. This sequence joins TRBV7-2 and TRBJ2-2, with 11 positions matching TRBD2. V lost 5 bases, J lost 5 bases, and 4 bases stayed unmatched. This CDR3 is 15 amino acids long. The germline gives CDR1 SGHTA, CDR2 FQGNSA. CDR3 bases: TGTGCCAGCAGCCAACTAGCGGGGGAAACCGGGGAGCTGTTTTTT. It codes for CASSQLAGETGELFF.

This clone turned up a few times. This likely came from a read error, as a far larger clone is one base away. Other DNA sequences in this sample translate to the same CDR3. The chain recombines TRBV19 with TRBJ1-5, with 7 bases lining up with TRBD1. The CDR3 sequence is 17 residues long. CDR1 and CDR2 from the germline V gene are LNHDA and SQIVND (reference sequence). The CDR3 sequence: CASSKGWTGWGNQPQHF. DNA of the CDR3: TGTGCCAGTAGTAAAGGGTGGACAGGATGGGGCAATCAGCCCCAACATTTT.

The genes are TRBV5-4 and TRBJ2-5, with 10 nucleotides matching TRBD2. This CDR3 has 16 amino acids. V shed 2 bases and J 4 bases; nucleotides not matched to a gene: 8. The V gene's germline CDR1 is SGHNT and CDR2 YYREEE (reference sequence). CDR3 DNA sequence: TGTGCCAGCAGCTTTCGGCTAGCGGGAGATGCAGAGACCCAGTACTTC. Its protein product is CASSFRLAGDAETQYF.

This clone was observed at least ten times. J is TRBJ1-2 and V is TRBV6-6; no firm D call. This CDR3 has 15 residues. Germline V gene sequence: CDR1 MNHNY, CDR2 SVGAGI (reference sequence). The V gene lost 4 bases and the J gene lost 6 bases, with 18 bases spanning the gap. The CDR3 DNA is TGTGCCAGCAGTTCGGCCCCGTCGGGGAGTGATGGCTACACCTTC. Protein sequence: CASSSAPSGSDGYTF.

The sample holds a few counts of this clone. Compared with germline, one end of the junction differs, possibly owing to a read error. The chain is built from TRBV7-9 and TRBJ2-3, with TRBD1 matching 9 bases. This CDR3 region has 17 residues. CDR1 and CDR2 (germline): SEHNR, FQNEAQ (reference sequence). CDR3 nucleotide sequence: TGTGCCACCAGCGGTTGGGGACAGGGCGGTAGCACAGATACGCAGTATTTT. Translating gives CATSGWGQGGSTDTQYF.

This chain uses TRBV15 with TRBJ1-4; no clear D. Germline loops: CDR1 LNHNV, CDR2 YYDKDF (reference sequence). V lost 3 bases and J 7 bases, leaving 21 bases between the germline ends. The CDR3 contains 17 residues. Here the CDR3 reads CATSRTGRSTASEKLFF. CDR3 in DNA: TGTGCCACCAGCAGGACTGGAAGGAGTACTGCGAGTGAAAAACTGTTTTTT.

As for this clone: Different DNA sequences within this sample yield the same CDR3. This chain connects TRBV9 to TRBJ2-7; the D is unclear. CDR1 is SGDLS and CDR2 is YYNGEE in the germline V gene. Trimming removed 0 bases at V and 2 bases at J, with 9 bases between. CDR3 length: 14 residues. CDR3 amino acids: CASSVDLGPYEQYF. The CDR3 nucleotides are TGTGCCAGCAGCGTAGATCTAGGACCCTACGAGCAGTACTTC.

This clone has at least ten counts. The rearrangement links TRBV6-1 to TRBJ2-4, with 11 nucleotides matching TRBD1. Germline CDR1 and CDR2: MNHNS and SASEGT. Losses at the gene ends were 2 bases for V and 6 bases for J; bases not matched to a gene: 6. The CDR3 is 16 amino acids. For the CDR3, the DNA is TGTGCCAGCAGTGAAAGCTGGACAGGGGGCCGAAACATTCAGTACTTC. Its translation: CASSESWTGGRNIQYF.

J is TRBJ2-7 and V is TRBV18; 11 bases line up with TRBD2. Per germline, CDR1 KGHSH and CDR2 LQKENI. The length of the CDR3 is 15 residues. V dropped 3 bases and J dropped 4; count of bases not matched to a gene: 5. The CDR3 DNA follows: TGTGCCAGCTCACCCTCGGGACTAGCGGCGTACGAGCAGTACTTC. The encoded protein is CASSPSGLAAYEQYF.